The clone carrying this TCR beta chain was detected a few times. What it binds is not known. In TCRdb, the 5' RACE reads were re-called with MiXCR into one record per CDR3 protein. The sample yields 410,000 or so distinct CDR3 sequences, roughly 18% seen once. This CDR3 has 17 residues. V lost 6 bases and J lost 3; bases outside the gene matches: 12. Germline CDR1 and CDR2: MNHEY and SVGEGT. The donor group consisted entirely of healthy Caucasians. These data originate in a study of identical twins. General study findings and limits: Beta clonotypes that were abundant in cord blood contained fewer insertions, a pattern absent from memory repertoires. Some out-of-frame alpha sequences were shared by twins, and these showed excess low generation probability.

The sequencing sample was made of naive T cells sorted from blood. The clonotype originates from a man aged 45-65 years in good health. The chain recombines TRBV6-2 or TRBV6-3 with TRBJ2-7; TRBD2 agrees at 12 bases. CDR3 nucleotide sequence: TGTGCCAGCAGCTCTCGGACTAGCGGGACTTCTTTCTACGAGCAGTACTTC. It yields the protein CASSSRTSGTSFYEQYF.